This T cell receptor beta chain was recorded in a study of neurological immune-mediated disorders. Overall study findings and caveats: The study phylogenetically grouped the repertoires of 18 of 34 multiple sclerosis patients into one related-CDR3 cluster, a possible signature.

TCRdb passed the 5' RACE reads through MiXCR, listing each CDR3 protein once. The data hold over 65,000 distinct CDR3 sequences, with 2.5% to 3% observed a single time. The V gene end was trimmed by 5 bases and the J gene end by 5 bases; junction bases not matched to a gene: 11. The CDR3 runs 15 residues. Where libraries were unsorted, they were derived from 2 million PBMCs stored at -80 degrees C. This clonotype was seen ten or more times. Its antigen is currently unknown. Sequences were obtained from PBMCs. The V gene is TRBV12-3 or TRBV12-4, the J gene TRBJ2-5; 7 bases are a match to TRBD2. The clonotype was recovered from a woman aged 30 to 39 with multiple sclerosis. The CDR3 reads CASSQGGRERETQYF. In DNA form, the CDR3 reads TGTGCCAGCAGTCAGGGAGGGCGGGAGAGGGAGACCCAGTACTTC.